Listed below are T cell receptor beta chains from one sample, sequenced in a study of breast tumors, draining lymph nodes, adjacent tissues. TCRdb independently ran MiXCR on the multiplex PCR reads; one entry per CDR3 protein. This table has 190,000 or so distinct CDR3 sequences, 25% to 40% appearing once. The sequenced sample was axillary lymph node tissue. The receptors were sampled from a female donor with breast cancer. Some clones in this sample may be carry-over from other donors' samples. Both conserved end residues are part of each CDR3. The order of the fields is J gene, clone size, D gene, V gene, CDR3 protein, CDR3 DNA. D genes are given only for firm matches. Not all rows give a size; the values are once, few, many and, for expanded clones, a class.

J: TRBJ1-3
size: many
D: .
V: TRBV7-6
CDR3: CASSLGERNTIYF
DNA: TGTGCCAGCAGCTTAGGGGAGCGAAACACCATATATTTT

J: TRBJ2-3
size: many
D: .
V: TRBV7-3
CDR3: CASSLGRGAVINTQYF
DNA: TGTGCCAGCAGCTTAGGGAGGGGGGCGGTGATAAATACGCAGTATTTT

J: TRBJ1-4
size: many
D: .
V: TRBV6-1
CDR3: CASSGREGISFNEKLFF
DNA: TGTGCCAGCAGTGGAAGGGAGGGGATAAGCTTTAATGAAAAACTGTTTTTT

J: TRBJ2-2
size: .
D: .
V: TRBV9
CDR3: CASSEEGLATTGELFF
DNA: TGTGCCAGCAGCGAGGAGGGACTCGCAACCACCGGGGAGCTGTTTTTT

J: TRBJ2-7
size: .
D: TRBD2
V: TRBV2
CDR3: CASSATLAGGGYEQYF
DNA: TGTGCCAGCAGTGCGACACTAGCGGGAGGCGGCTACGAGCAGTACTTC

J: TRBJ2-1
size: .
D: TRBD2
V: TRBV7-3
CDR3: CAQPGGGYNEQFF
DNA: TGTGCCCAACCCGGGGGGGGTTACAATGAGCAGTTCTTC

J: TRBJ2-1
size: few
D: TRBD2
V: TRBV28
CDR3: CASRYGLAGVGYNEQFF
DNA: TGTGCCAGCAGATATGGACTAGCGGGAGTAGGGTACAATGAGCAGTTCTTC

J: TRBJ2-3
size: few
D: TRBD2
V: TRBV4-2
CDR3: CASSLAARAGGSDTQYF
DNA: TGTGCCAGCAGCCTCGCTGCTCGAGCGGGAGGGTCAGATACGCAGTATTTT

J: TRBJ2-3
size: .
D: .
V: TRBV6-1
CDR3: CASSGRPSSTDTQYF
DNA: TGTGCCAGCAGTGGAAGGCCGAGTAGCACAGATACGCAGTATTTT

J: TRBJ2-5
size: once
D: TRBD1
V: TRBV6-4
CDR3: CASSKDRGGTETQYF
DNA: TGTGCCAGCAGCAAGGACAGGGGGGGTACGGAGACCCAGTACTTC

J: TRBJ2-7
size: many
D: .
V: TRBV5-1
CDR3: CASSLNRGGYEQYF
DNA: TGCGCCAGCAGCTTGAACAGGGGAGGTTACGAGCAGTACTTC

J: TRBJ1-5
size: many
D: .
V: TRBV6-6
CDR3: CASIGQWDQPQHF
DNA: TGTGCCAGCATCGGACAGTGGGATCAGCCCCAGCATTTT

J: TRBJ2-5
size: many
D: TRBD1
V: TRBV20-1
CDR3: CSAFPRTGAGVGYQETQYF
DNA: TGCAGTGCCTTCCCCAGGACAGGGGCCGGTGTAGGGTACCAAGAGACCCAGTACTTC

J: TRBJ2-5
size: many
D: TRBD2
V: TRBV19
CDR3: CASSVSGGGGETQYF
DNA: TGTGCCAGTAGTGTCAGCGGGGGGGGGGGAGAGACCCAGTACTTC

J: TRBJ2-7
size: many
D: TRBD1
V: TRBV6-6
CDR3: CASTSLGTGENEQYF
DNA: TGTGCCAGCACCTCGTTGGGGACAGGGGAAAACGAGCAGTACTTC

J: TRBJ2-5
size: once
D: TRBD2
V: TRBV6-1
CDR3: CASSYDRTAGGGKTQYF
DNA: TGTGCCAGCAGTTACGATAGGACGGCGGGGGGGGGAAAGACCCAGTACTTC

J: TRBJ2-2
size: many
D: .
V: TRBV29-1
CDR3: CSVDRLNTGELFF
DNA: TGCAGCGTTGATCGACTGAACACCGGGGAGCTGTTTTTT

J: TRBJ2-1
size: many
D: .
V: TRBV20-1
CDR3: CSAEQAGLNNEQFF
DNA: TGCAGTGCTGAACAGGCGGGACTTAACAATGAGCAGTTCTTC

J: TRBJ1-2
size: many
D: TRBD1
V: TRBV5-1
CDR3: CASSLVGTALETFYGYTF
DNA: TGCGCCAGCAGCTTGGTAGGGACAGCACTAGAAACGTTCTATGGCTACACCTTC

J: TRBJ1-1
size: .
D: TRBD1
V: TRBV19
CDR3: CASDGQGYTEAFF
DNA: TGTGCCAGTGACGGACAGGGCTACACTGAAGCTTTCTTT

J: TRBJ2-2
size: many
D: TRBD2
V: TRBV18
CDR3: CASSPLAGDTGELFF
DNA: TGTGCCAGCTCACCACTAGCGGGAGACACCGGGGAGCTGTTTTTT

J: TRBJ2-3
size: many
D: TRBD2
V: TRBV7-6
CDR3: CASSLDGEREGRDTQYF
DNA: TGTGCCAGCAGCTTAGACGGCGAGCGGGAGGGCCGGGATACGCAGTATTTT

J: TRBJ1-3
size: .
D: .
V: TRBV29-1
CDR3: CSVRASKTDGNTIYF
DNA: TGCAGCGTCCGTGCCAGCAAAACGGACGGAAACACCATATATTTT

J: TRBJ2-2
size: .
D: TRBD1
V: TRBV2
CDR3: CASRSTGSGELFF
DNA: TGTGCCAGCAGGTCGACAGGGTCCGGGGAGCTGTTTTTT

J: TRBJ2-3
size: many
D: TRBD2
V: TRBV5-1
CDR3: CASSLSTSGSGDTQYF
DNA: TGCGCCAGCAGCTTGAGCACTAGCGGGAGCGGAGATACGCAGTATTTT

J: TRBJ2-7
size: many
D: .
V: TRBV6-5
CDR3: CASTQSGDPYEQYF
DNA: TGTGCCAGCACCCAATCAGGGGATCCCTACGAGCAGTACTTC

J: TRBJ1-2
size: many
D: .
V: TRBV7-9
CDR3: CASSAKGRGADGYPF
DNA: TGTGCCAGCAGCGCTAAGGGCCGCGGAGCGGATGGCTACCCCTTC

J: TRBJ2-1
size: many
D: TRBD2
V: TRBV25-1
CDR3: CASSDLAGGSYNEQFF
DNA: TGTGCCAGCAGTGACCTAGCGGGAGGGAGCTACAATGAGCAGTTCTTC

J: TRBJ1-5
size: few
D: .
V: TRBV27
CDR3: CASSEIGGGNQPQHF
DNA: TGTGCCAGCAGTGAGATAGGGGGGGGAAATCAGCCCCAGCATTTT

J: TRBJ2-3
size: .
D: TRBD2
V: TRBV15
CDR3: CATSRGGLAGARGYF
DNA: TGTGCCACCAGCAGAGGGGGACTAGCGGGGGCGAGGGGGTATTTT

J: TRBJ2-2
size: many
D: .
V: TRBV25-1
CDR3: CASSVKPLNTGELFF
DNA: TGTGCCAGCAGTGTAAAACCCCTCAACACCGGGGAGCTGTTTTTT

J: TRBJ1-4
size: few
D: .
V: TRBV30
CDR3: CAWQGRTVTNEKLFF
DNA: TGTGCCTGGCAAGGTCGGACTGTAACTAATGAAAAACTGTTTTTT

J: TRBJ2-3
size: .
D: .
V: TRBV20-1
CDR3: CSARETERGRDTQYF
DNA: TGCAGTGCTAGGGAGACAGAGAGGGGGAGAGATACGCAGTATTTT

J: TRBJ2-2
size: many
D: TRBD1
V: TRBV5-1
CDR3: CASSRLATGLDTGELFF
DNA: TGCGCCAGCAGTCGTCTTGCGACAGGGTTGGACACCGGGGAGCTGTTTTTT

J: TRBJ2-7
size: many
D: .
V: TRBV30
CDR3: CAWDNVGRKQYF
DNA: TGTGCCTGGGACAACGTCGGACGGAAACAGTACTTC

J: TRBJ1-5
size: many
D: .
V: TRBV7-8
CDR3: CASSPPVGSSNQPQHF
DNA: TGTGCCAGCAGCCCACCGGTGGGATCTAGCAATCAGCCCCAGCATTTT

J: TRBJ2-2
size: .
D: .
V: TRBV19
CDR3: CASSMRLSTNNELFF
DNA: TGTGCCAGTAGTATGAGGCTATCGACTAACAATGAGCTGTTTTTT

J: TRBJ2-5
size: many
D: .
V: TRBV3-1
CDR3: CASSQDRGGVVQETQYF
DNA: TGTGCCAGCAGCCAAGATAGGGGCGGGGTCGTCCAAGAGACCCAGTACTTC

J: TRBJ2-3
size: many
D: .
V: TRBV24-1
CDR3: CATSDSRGGDTQYF
DNA: TGTGCCACCAGTGATAGCAGGGGGGGAGATACGCAGTATTTT

J: TRBJ1-2
size: .
D: .
V: TRBV20-1
CDR3: CSARGSGTYAYTF
DNA: TGCAGTGCTAGGGGAAGCGGCACTTATGCCTACACCTTC

J: TRBJ2-7
size: few
D: .
V: TRBV6-6
CDR3: CASGHWGPEQYF
DNA: TGTGCCAGCGGGCACTGGGGCCCCGAGCAGTACTTC